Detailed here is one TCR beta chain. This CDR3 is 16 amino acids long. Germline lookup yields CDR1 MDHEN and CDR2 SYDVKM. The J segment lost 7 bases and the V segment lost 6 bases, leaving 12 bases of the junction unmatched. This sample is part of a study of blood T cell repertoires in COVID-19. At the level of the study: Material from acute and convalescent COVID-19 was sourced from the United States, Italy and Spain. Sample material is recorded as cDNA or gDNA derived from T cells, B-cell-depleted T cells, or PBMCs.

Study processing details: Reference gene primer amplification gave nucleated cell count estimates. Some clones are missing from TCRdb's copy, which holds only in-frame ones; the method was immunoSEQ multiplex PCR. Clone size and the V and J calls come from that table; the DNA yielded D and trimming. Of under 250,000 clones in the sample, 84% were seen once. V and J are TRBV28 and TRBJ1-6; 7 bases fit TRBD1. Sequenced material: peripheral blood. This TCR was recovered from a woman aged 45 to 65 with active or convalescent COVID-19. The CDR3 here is CASSSPPRTGNSPLHF. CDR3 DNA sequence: TGTGCCAGCAGCTCACCTCCTAGGACAGGAAATTCACCCCTCCACTTT.